The present TCR beta chain was sequenced within a study of neurological immune-mediated disorders. This clonotype was counted ten times or more. Each TCR transcript was tagged with a 10-nucleotide random UMI during 5'RACE. One entry per CDR3 protein, called by TCRdb with MiXCR from the 5' RACE reads. The table has fewer than 45,000 distinct CDR3 sequences, 11% seen once. Germline lookup yields CDR1 LGHDT and CDR2 YNNKEL (reference sequence). V lost 5 bases, J lost 3 bases, and 14 bases stayed unmatched. The CDR3 covers 18 residues. Time point defined: technical triplicate 1. This receptor was identified in a man between 60 and 70 years old with HTLV-1-associated myelopathy (HAM/TSP). Sequencing was carried out using PBMCs. V gene TRBV3-1 combines with J gene TRBJ2-7; 12 bases are shared with TRBD2. This CDR3 reads CASSGPSGRANLLYEQYF. The CDR3 DNA follows: TGTGCCAGCAGCGGGCCTAGCGGGAGGGCCAACCTTCTCTACGAGCAGTACTTC.